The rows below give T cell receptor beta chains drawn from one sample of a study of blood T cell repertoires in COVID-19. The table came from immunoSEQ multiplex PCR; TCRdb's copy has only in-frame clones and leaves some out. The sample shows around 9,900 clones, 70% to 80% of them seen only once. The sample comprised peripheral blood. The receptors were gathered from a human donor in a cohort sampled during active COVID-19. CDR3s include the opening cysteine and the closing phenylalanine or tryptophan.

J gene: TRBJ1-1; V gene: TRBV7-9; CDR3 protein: CASSLLNTEAFF
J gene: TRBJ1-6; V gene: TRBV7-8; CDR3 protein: CASSRDRAGPPLDSPLHF
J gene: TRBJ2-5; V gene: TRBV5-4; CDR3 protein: CASSLGGQGFQETQYF
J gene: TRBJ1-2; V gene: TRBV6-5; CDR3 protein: CASRGQSRGYTF
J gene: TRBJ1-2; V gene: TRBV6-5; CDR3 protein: CASRARDRENYGYTF
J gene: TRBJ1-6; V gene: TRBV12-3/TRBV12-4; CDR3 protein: CASSWAQGSPLHF
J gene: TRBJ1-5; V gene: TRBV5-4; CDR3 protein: CASSVQGASNQPQHF
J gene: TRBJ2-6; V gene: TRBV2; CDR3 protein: CASTWQGASGANVLTF
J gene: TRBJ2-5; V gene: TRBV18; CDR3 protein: CASSPPTRGTQYF
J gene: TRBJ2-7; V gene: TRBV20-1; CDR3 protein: CSASRGGSGTGDLNYEQYF
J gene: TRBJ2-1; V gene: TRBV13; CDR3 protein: CASSLVGAHNEQFF
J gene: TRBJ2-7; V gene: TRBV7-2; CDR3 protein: CASSFNSGYEQYF
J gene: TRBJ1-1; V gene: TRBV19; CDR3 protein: CASSTIGRGGTEAFF
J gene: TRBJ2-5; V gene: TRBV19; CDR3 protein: CASSIDHSQPQETQYF
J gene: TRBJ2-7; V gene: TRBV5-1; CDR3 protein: CASSTWGESSYEQYF
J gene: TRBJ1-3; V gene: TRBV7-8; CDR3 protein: CASSLQRSGNTIYF
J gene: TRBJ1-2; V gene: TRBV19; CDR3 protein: CASSMRTGTNYGYTF
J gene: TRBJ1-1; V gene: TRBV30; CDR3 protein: CASQTGGMGNTEAFF
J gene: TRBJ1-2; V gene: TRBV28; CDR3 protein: CASSAAQVPYGYTF
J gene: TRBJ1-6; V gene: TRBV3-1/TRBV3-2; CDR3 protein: CASSTETGLGSPLHF
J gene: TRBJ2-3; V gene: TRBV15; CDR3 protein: CATNRLLTDTQYF
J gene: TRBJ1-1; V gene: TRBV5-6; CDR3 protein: CASSLDYRRNTEAFF
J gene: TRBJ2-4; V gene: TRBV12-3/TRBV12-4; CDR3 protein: CASRVAGENIQYF
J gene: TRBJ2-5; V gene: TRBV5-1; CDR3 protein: CASSLALFPNRDQETQYF
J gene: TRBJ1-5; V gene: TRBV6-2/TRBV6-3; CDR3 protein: CASSRRQGARHQPQHF
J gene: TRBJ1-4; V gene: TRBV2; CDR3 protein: CASSSSLLVPKLFF
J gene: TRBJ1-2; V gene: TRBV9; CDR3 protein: CASSATTQGTYTF
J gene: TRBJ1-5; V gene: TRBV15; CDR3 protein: CATSRGELSNQPQHF
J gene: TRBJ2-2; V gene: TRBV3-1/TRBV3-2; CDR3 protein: CASSQLASSNTGELFF
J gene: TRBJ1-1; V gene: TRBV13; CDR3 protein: CASSEAAVGEAFF
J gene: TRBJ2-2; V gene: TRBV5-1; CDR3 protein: CASSLDGQGKTGELFF
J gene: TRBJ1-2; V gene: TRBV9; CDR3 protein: CASSSLDRDGYTF
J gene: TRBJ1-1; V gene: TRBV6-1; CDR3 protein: CASSDGGLTEAFF
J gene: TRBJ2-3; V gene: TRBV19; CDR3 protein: CASKETSGGLVTQYF
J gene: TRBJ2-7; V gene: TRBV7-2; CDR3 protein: CASSRSTATYEQYF
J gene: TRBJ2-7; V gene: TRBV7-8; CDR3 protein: CASSFTGTHYEQYF
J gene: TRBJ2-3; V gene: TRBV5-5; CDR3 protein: CASSYSSLTRTLTDTQYF
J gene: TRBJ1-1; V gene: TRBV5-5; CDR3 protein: CASSFSSDTEAFF
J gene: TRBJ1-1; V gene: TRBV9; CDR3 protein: CASSAARRTEAFF
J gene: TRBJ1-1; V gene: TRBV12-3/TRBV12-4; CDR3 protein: CASSLMQGAEAFF
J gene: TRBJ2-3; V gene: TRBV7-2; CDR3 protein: CATSLSPRTDTQYF
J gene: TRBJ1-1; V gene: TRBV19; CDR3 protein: CASIGGVMNTEAFF
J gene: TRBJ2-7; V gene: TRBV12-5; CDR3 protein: CASGLLGLAQDEQYF
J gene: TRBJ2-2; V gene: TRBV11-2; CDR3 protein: CASSLVGSWTGELFF
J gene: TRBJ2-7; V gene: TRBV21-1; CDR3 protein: CASSPWGGALSEQYF
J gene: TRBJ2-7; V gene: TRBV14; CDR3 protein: CASSRPGSAPWDEQYF
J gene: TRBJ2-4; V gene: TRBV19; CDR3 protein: CASSIGGTGGTENIQYF
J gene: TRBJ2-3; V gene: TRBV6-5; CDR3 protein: CASSLGLAGGTDTQYF
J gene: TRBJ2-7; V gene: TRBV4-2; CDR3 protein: CASSQAGAYEQYF
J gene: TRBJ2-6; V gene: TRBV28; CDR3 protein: CASTSPGRGGANVLTF
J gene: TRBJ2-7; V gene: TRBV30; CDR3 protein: CAWKFGDLTYEQYF
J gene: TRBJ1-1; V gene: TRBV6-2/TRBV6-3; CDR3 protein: CASSYPDREAFF
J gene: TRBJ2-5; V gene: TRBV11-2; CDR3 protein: CASSRYSRETQYF
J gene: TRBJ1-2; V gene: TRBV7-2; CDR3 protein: CASSLVGTGGPNYGYTF
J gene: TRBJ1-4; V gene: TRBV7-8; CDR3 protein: CASSSSRVWGQISTNEKLFF